These 7 T cell receptor beta chains were sequenced from one sample in a study of response to subunit inactivated influenza vaccine. TCRdb itself ran the RT-PCR reads through MiXCR, one entry per CDR3 protein. The profile shows more than 250,000 distinct CDR3 sequences, just over 20% of them singletons. The source was PBMCs from blood, collected around 22 months after vaccination. The receptors derive from a man aged 50-75 years who received an inactivated influenza vaccine.

This chain joins TRBV4-3 and TRBJ2-5; D may correspond to TRBD1 or TRBD2 (5 bases each). The V gene lost 7 bases and the J gene lost 0 bases, with 21 bases spanning the gap. The CDR3 is 17 residues long. Germline values: CDR1 LGHNA, CDR2 YSLEER. The CDR3 bases are TGCGCCAGCACCGCCAGGGTATCGGGGAGACACCAAGAGACCCAGTACTTC. Amino acid sequence: CASTARVSGRHQETQYF.

The V gene is TRBV12-3 or TRBV12-4, the J gene TRBJ2-2, with D unclear. The CDR3 contains 13 residues. Trimming took 6 bases from V and 9 from J, leaving 14 bases between them. CDR3 bases: TGTGCCAGCAGCTTTTACCGGGCCTGGGAGCTGTTTTTT. Amino acid sequence: CASSFYRAWELFF.

A few counts support this clonotype. V usage is TRBV2 and J usage is TRBJ2-2; D is unclear. The CDR3 spans 14 residues. Between the trimmed V and J ends, which lost 2 bases and 5 bases, there was a span of 9 bases. Germline loops: CDR1 SNHLY, CDR2 FYNNEI. CDR3 loop: CASSERTRTGELFF. The CDR3 nucleotides read TGTGCCAGCAGTGAACGAACCAGAACCGGGGAGCTGTTTTTT.

This clonotype has just a few counts. The chain combines TRBV19 with TRBJ1-2; D is ambiguous. From germline, CDR1 is LNHDA and CDR2 SQIVND (reference sequence). The CDR3 totals 15 residues. Trimming removed 5 bases at V and 4 bases at J, with 17 bases between. As DNA, the CDR3 is TGTGCCAGTAGTTCGGCACCGGGCATTGGCTATGGCTACACCTTC. Translating gives CASSSAPGIGYGYTF.

This clonotype was observed a few times. CDR3 DNA: TGTGCCAGCAGCCAGTGGGGCTCCGGAAACACCGGGGAGCTGTTTTTT. Residues: CASSQWGSGNTGELFF. The V gene is TRBV6-2 or TRBV6-3, the J gene TRBJ2-2; D is perhaps TRBD1 (5 bases). Trimming took off 6 bases at V and 2 bases at J, with 16 bases between the two ends. Germline CDR1 and CDR2: MNHEY and SVGEGT. The CDR3 sequence is 16 residues long.

This clonotype was found many times. The chain carries TRBV7-4 and TRBJ2-4, with D unresolved. This CDR3 has 17 residues. V lost 0 bases to trimming and J lost 0 bases, with 12 bases between them. Germline values: CDR1 SGHVT, CDR2 SQSDAQ. The DNA for the CDR3 is TGTGCCAGCAGCTTAGCGCGGTCCCCTCTAGCCAAAAACATTCAGTACTTC. It encodes CASSLARSPLAKNIQYF.

This clonotype was found once. V is TRBV27 and J is TRBJ2-4; perhaps D is TRBD1 or TRBD2 (5 bases each). CDR1 and CDR2 from the germline V gene are MNHEY and SMNVEV (reference sequence). The CDR3 covers 13 residues. V lost 10 bases and J lost 8, with 18 bases in between. The CDR3 coding sequence is TGTGCCAACACCCCGGGGCCTCTAGACATTCAGTACTTC. Translating it yields CANTPGPLDIQYF.